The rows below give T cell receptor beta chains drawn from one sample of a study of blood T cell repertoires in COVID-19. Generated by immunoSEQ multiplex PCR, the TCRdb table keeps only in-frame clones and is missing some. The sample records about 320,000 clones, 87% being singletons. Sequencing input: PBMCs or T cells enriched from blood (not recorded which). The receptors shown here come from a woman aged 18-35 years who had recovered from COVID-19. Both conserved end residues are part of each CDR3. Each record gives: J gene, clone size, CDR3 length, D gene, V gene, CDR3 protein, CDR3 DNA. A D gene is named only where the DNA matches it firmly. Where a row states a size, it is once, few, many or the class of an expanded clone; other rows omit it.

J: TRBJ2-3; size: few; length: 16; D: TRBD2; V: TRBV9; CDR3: CASSVVAGAVTDTQYF; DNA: TGTGCCAGCAGCGTGGTAGCGGGCGCGGTCACAGATACGCAGTATTTT
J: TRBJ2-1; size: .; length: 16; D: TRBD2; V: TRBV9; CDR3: CASSARPSGSRREQFF; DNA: TGTGCCAGCAGCGCGCGTCCTAGCGGGAGCAGAAGGGAGCAGTTCTTC
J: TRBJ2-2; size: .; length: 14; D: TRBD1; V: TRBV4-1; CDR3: CASSQGGQAGELFF; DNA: TGCGCCAGCAGCCAGGGCGGACAGGCCGGGGAGCTGTTTTTT
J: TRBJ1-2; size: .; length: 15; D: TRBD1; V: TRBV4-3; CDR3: CASSPTDRVSYGYTF; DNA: TGCGCCAGCAGCCCCACAGACAGGGTGAGCTATGGCTACACCTTC
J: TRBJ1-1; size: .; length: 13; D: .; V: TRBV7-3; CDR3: CASSENLNTEAFF; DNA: TGTGCCAGCAGCGAGAACTTGAACACTGAAGCTTTCTTT
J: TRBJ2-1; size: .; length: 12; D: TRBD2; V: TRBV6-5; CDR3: CATRLAGMVIFF; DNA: TGTGCCACCCGACTAGCGGGAATGGTTATATTCTTC
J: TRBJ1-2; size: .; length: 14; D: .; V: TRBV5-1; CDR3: CASSWGREGEGYTF; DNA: TGCGCCAGCAGCTGGGGTCGGGAAGGCGAAGGCTACACCTTC
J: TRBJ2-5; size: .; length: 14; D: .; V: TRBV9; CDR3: CASSVDAEWETQYF; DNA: TGTGCCAGCAGCGTAGACGCCGAGTGGGAGACCCAGTACTTC
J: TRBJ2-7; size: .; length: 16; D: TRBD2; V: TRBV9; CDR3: CASSVGTSGGTYEQYF; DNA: TGTGCCAGCAGCGTAGGGACTAGCGGGGGGACCTACGAGCAGTACTTC
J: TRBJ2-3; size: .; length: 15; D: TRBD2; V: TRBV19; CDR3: CASRDSGSGTDTQYF; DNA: TGTGCCAGCCGAGATAGCGGGAGTGGGACAGATACGCAGTATTTT
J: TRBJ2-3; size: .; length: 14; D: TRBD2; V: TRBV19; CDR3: CASTAREDPDTQYF; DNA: TGTGCCAGTACCGCGCGGGAGGACCCAGATACGCAGTATTTT
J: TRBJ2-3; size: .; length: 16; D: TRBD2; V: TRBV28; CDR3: CASSWGTTGSTDTQYF; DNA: TGTGCCAGCAGTTGGGGGACTACCGGAAGCACAGATACGCAGTATTTT
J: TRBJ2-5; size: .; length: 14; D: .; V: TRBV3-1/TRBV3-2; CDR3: CASSQDRAQETQYF; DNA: TGTGCCAGCAGCCAAGATCGAGCCCAAGAGACCCAGTACTTC
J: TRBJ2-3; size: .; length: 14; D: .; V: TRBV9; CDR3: CASSVNEGSDTQYF; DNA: TGTGCCAGCAGCGTAAACGAGGGCTCAGATACGCAGTATTTT
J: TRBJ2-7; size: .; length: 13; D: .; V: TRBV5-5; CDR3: CASSYGQTYEQYF; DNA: TGTGCCAGCAGCTACGGACAGACCTACGAGCAGTACTTC
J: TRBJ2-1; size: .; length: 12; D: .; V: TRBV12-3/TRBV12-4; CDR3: CASNQAENEQFF; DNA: TGTGCCAGCAACCAGGCTGAGAATGAGCAGTTCTTC
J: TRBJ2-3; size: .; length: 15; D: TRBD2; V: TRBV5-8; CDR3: CASSISGSLGDTQYF; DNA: TGTGCCAGCAGTATTAGCGGGAGTCTGGGAGATACGCAGTATTTT
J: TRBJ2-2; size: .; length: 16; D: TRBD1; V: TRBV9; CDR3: CASSSQDRGVAGELFF; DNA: TGTGCCAGCAGCTCCCAGGACAGGGGGGTCGCCGGGGAGCTGTTTTTT
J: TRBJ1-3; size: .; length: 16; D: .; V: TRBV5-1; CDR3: CASSLGYGSSGNTIYF; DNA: TGCGCCAGCAGCTTGGGGTACGGGAGCTCTGGAAACACCATATATTTT
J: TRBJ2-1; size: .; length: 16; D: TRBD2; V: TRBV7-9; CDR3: CASSLDWPSGYNEQFF; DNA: TGTGCCAGCAGCTTAGATTGGCCTAGCGGTTACAATGAGCAGTTCTTC
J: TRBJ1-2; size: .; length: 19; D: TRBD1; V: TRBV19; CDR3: CASSSDGRDREGSDYGYTF; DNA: TGTGCCAGTAGCTCAGATGGCAGGGACAGGGAGGGTTCCGACTATGGCTACACCTTC
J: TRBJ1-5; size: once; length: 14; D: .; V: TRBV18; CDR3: CASSQNREGQPQHF; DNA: TGTGCCAGCTCACAGAACAGGGAAGGTCAGCCCCAGCATTTT
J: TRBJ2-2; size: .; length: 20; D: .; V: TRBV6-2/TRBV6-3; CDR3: CASSYVSGRRKSLDTGELFF; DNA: TGTGCCAGCAGTTACGTCTCAGGAAGGCGTAAGTCCCTTGACACCGGGGAGCTGTTTTTT
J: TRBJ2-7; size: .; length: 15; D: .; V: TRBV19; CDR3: CASTLNREGIYEQYF; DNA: TGTGCCAGTACTCTTAACAGGGAGGGGATTTACGAGCAGTACTTC
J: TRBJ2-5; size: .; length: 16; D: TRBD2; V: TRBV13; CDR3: CASSFRLAGGQETQYF; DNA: TGTGCCAGCAGCTTCCGACTAGCGGGGGGGCAAGAGACCCAGTACTTC
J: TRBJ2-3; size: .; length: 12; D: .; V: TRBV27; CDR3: CASSFYSNTQYF; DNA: TGTGCCAGCAGTTTCTACTCTAATACGCAGTATTTT
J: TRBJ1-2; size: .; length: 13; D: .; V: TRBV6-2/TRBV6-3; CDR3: CASSRGADYGYTF; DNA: TGTGCCAGCAGCCGGGGCGCAGACTATGGCTACACCTTC
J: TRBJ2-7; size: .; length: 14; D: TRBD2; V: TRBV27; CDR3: CASSSPTSGSPTIF; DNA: TGTGCCAGCAGTTCCCCGACTAGCGGGAGCCCCACCATCTTC
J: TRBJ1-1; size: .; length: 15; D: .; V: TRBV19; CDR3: CASTTVGGVNTEAFF; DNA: TGTGCCAGTACCACTGTCGGCGGTGTGAACACTGAAGCTTTCTTT
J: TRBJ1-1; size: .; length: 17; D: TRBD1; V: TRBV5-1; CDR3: CASSLVSVGQGNTEAFF; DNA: TGCGCCAGCAGCTTGGTCTCGGTGGGACAGGGGAACACTGAAGCTTTCTTT
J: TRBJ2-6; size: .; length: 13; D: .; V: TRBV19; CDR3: CASRPRGANVLTF; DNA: TGTGCCAGTAGACCTCGGGGGGCCAACGTCCTGACTTTC
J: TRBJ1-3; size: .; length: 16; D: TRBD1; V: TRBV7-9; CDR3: CASSLGTGSGGNTIYF; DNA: TGTGCCAGCAGCTTAGGGACAGGCTCTGGGGGAAACACCATATATTTT
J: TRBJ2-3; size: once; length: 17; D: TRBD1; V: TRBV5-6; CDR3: CASSPIRTGKGTDTQYF; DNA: TGTGCCAGCAGCCCTATAAGGACAGGGAAGGGCACAGATACGCAGTATTTT
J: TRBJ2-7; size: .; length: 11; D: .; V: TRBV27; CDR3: CASSSLYEQYF; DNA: TGTGCCAGCAGTTCCCTTTACGAGCAGTACTTC
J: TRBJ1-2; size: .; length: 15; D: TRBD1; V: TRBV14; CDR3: CASSQEAGGHYGYTF; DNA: TGTGCCAGCAGCCAAGAGGCAGGGGGTCACTATGGCTACACCTTC
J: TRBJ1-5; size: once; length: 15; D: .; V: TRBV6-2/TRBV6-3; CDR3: CASSSGRTSNQPQHF; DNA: TGTGCCAGCAGTTCGGGGAGGACGAGCAATCAGCCCCAGCATTTT
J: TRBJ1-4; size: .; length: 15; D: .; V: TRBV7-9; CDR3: CASSLVGGMNEKLFF; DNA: TGTGCCAGCAGCTTAGTCGGGGGGATGAATGAAAAACTGTTTTTT
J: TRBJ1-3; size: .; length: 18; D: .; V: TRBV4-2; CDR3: CASSQGTGSPHSGNTIYF; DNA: TGTGCCAGCAGCCAAGGCACAGGGTCCCCGCACTCTGGAAACACCATATATTTT
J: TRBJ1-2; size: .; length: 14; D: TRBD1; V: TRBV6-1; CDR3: CASSEAGQSYGYTF; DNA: TGTGCCAGCAGTGAAGCGGGACAGTCATATGGCTACACCTTC
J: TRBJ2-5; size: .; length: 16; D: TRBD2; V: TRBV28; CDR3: CASSPPLAGGPETQYF; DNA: TGTGCCAGCAGTCCGCCACTAGCGGGAGGGCCAGAGACCCAGTACTTC
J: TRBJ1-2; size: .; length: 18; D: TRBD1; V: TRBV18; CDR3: CASSPRPVSDRDGYGYTF; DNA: TGTGCCAGCTCACCTAGACCCGTAAGCGACAGGGACGGCTATGGCTACACCTTC
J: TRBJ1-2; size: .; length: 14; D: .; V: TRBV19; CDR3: CASSISGKDYGYTF; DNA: TGTGCCAGTAGTATTAGCGGCAAGGACTATGGCTACACCTTC
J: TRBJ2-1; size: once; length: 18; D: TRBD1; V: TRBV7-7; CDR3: CASSPDVRRDRAHNEQFF; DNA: TGTGCCAGCAGTCCAGATGTTCGTAGGGACAGGGCCCACAATGAGCAGTTCTTC
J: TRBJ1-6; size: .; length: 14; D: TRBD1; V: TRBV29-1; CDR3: CSGAGQGDNSPLHF; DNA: TGCAGCGGGGCTGGACAGGGAGATAATTCACCCCTCCACTTT
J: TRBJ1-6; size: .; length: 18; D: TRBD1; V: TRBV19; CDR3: CASSPSPPGQGFWSPLHF; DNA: TGTGCCAGTAGTCCTAGTCCTCCGGGACAGGGGTTTTGGTCACCCCTCCACTTT
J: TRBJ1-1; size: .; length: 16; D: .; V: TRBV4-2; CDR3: CASSQVGGASNTEAFF; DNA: TGTGCCAGCAGCCAAGTTGGGGGGGCTTCGAACACTGAAGCTTTCTTT
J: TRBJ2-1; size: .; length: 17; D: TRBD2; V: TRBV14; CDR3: CASSQDGGTSGRLGQFF; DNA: TGTGCCAGCAGCCAAGATGGTGGGACTAGCGGGAGATTAGGGCAGTTCTTC
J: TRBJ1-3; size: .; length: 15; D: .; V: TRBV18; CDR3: CASSPSQGTGNTIYF; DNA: TGTGCCAGCTCACCATCGCAGGGAACTGGAAACACCATATATTTT
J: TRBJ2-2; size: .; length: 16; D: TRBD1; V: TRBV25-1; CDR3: CASSELGTGNTGELFF; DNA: TGTGCCAGCAGTGAGCTAGGGACAGGGAACACCGGGGAGCTGTTTTTT
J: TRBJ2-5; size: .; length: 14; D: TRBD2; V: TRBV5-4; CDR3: CASSPSGGRETQYF; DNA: TGTGCCAGCAGTCCCTCGGGCGGGAGGGAGACCCAGTACTTC
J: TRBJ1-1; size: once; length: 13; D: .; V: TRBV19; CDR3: CATRRGQNTEAFF; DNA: TGTGCCACCCGAAGGGGCCAGAACACTGAAGCTTTCTTT
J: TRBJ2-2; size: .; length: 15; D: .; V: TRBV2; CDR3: CASRGQTIPTGELFF; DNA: TGTGCCAGCAGAGGGCAGACTATCCCAACCGGGGAGCTGTTTTTT
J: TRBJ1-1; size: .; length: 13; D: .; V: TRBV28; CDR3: CASSGAERGRAFF; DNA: TGTGCCAGCAGTGGGGCGGAGCGTGGTAGAGCTTTCTTT